One sample yielded the 21 T cell receptor beta chains listed below, sequenced in a study of cytomegalovirus exposure and HLA in healthy donors. PCR primers comprised 60 Vbeta and 13 Jbeta primers. Assay used: immunoSEQ multiplex PCR; TCRdb lists only in-frame clones, some missing. The profile shows approximately 170,000 clones, around three quarters of them singletons. Sample: PBMCs. All receptors derive from a man aged 40-49 years in good health and CMV-seronegative.

J is TRBJ1-2 and V is TRBV15; 7 bases match TRBD1. The V gene's germline CDR1 is LNHNV and CDR2 YYDKDF (reference sequence). The CDR3 covers 19 residues. V was pared by 0 bases and J by 3 bases, with 16 bases of the junction left unmatched. The CDR3 DNA reads TGTGCCACCAGCAGAGATTTAATATACAGGGGAGTTGAGGACTATGGCTACACCTTC. This encodes CATSRDLIYRGVEDYGYTF.

This rearrangement joins TRBV6-4 to TRBJ2-7; 8 bases match TRBD1. Trimming cost V 5 bases and J 2 bases; bases outside gene matches: 8. Germline CDR1 and CDR2: MRHNA and SNTAGT. This CDR3 region has 15 residues. CDR3 DNA sequence: TGTGCCAGCAGTCCAGGGGGCGCGACCCCCTACGAGCAGTACTTC. Its translation is CASSPGGATPYEQYF.

The chain couples TRBV4-2 to TRBJ2-1; 9 bases align to TRBD2. The CDR3 loop spans 15 amino acids. J lost 4 bases, V lost 2 bases, and 3 bases had no gene match. Germline V gene lookup returns CDR1 LGHNA and CDR2 YNFKEQ. CDR3 in amino acids: CASSQRLAEYNEQFF. The CDR3 DNA reads as TGTGCCAGCAGCCAACGACTAGCGGAATACAATGAGCAGTTCTTC.

A note on this clone: This CDR3 is also generated by other DNA sequences in the sample. V is TRBV27 and J is TRBJ1-1; 9 positions agree with TRBD1. Germline V gene lookup returns CDR1 MNHEY and CDR2 SMNVEV (reference sequence). The CDR3 is 14 residues long. V shed 3 bases and J 1 base; nucleotides not matched to a gene: 0. In DNA, the CDR3 is TGTGCCAGCAGTTTGGGACAGGGGAACACTGAAGCTTTCTTT. Encoded protein: CASSLGQGNTEAFF.

In nucleotides, the CDR3 is TGCGCCAGCAGCTTATCCGGGACAGGGAACACTGAAGCTTTCTTT. Translating gives CASSLSGTGNTEAFF. The gene calls are TRBV5-1 and TRBJ1-1; 8 nucleotides line up with TRBD1. The germline gives CDR1 SGHRS, CDR2 YFSETQ. V shed 2 bases and J 1 base; nucleotides not matched to a gene: 4. The CDR3 extends over 15 amino acids.

The J gene is TRBJ2-7, the V gene TRBV23-1; maybe TRBD2 (6 bases). TRBV23-1 is annotated as an ORF whose role is uncertain. This CDR3 region has 14 residues. V was cut by 9 bases and J by 3 bases, with 18 bases left in between. CDR3 region: CASPHQRRDYEQYF. CDR3 sequence (DNA): TGCGCCAGTCCGCACCAGAGGCGGGACTACGAGCAGTACTTC.

The rearrangement joins TRBV27 to TRBJ2-1, with a tentative D call TRBD1 (6 bases). Germline V gene lookup returns CDR1 MNHEY and CDR2 SMNVEV (reference sequence). Between the trimmed V and J ends, which lost 1 base and 0 bases, there was a span of 16 bases. The CDR3 has 18 amino acids. The CDR3 loop is CASSLYPQTGSSYNEQFF. The CDR3 DNA reads TGTGCCAGCAGTTTATACCCACAAACAGGGTCCTCCTACAATGAGCAGTTCTTC.

This clone occurred a few times. The chain has TRBV19 and TRBJ2-3, with 8 bases fitting TRBD2. Germline CDR1 is LNHDA and CDR2 is SQIVND (reference sequence). The CDR3 runs to 15 residues. The junction had 13 bases not matched to a gene; V was cut back by 8 bases and J by 6 bases. For the CDR3, the DNA is TGTGCCAGTTGTGGAGGAGGAGCGGGAGAGGATACGCAGTATTTT. It encodes CASCGGGAGEDTQYF.

This chain links TRBV28 with TRBJ1-5, with 8 bases aligning to TRBD1. Germline CDR1 MDHEN, CDR2 SYDVKM. The CDR3 runs 15 residues. V shed 5 bases, J shed 6 bases, and the junction held 9 bases outside the gene matches. The CDR3 DNA reads TGTGCCAGCAGTACCGCAGGACAGGGCGGTCAGCCCCAGCATTTT. Amino acids: CASSTAGQGGQPQHF.

As for this clone: This specimen includes other DNA sequences encoding the same CDR3. The J gene is TRBJ2-7, the V gene TRBV5-1, with TRBD2 matching over 11 bases. The J segment lost 3 bases and the V segment lost 2 bases, leaving 1 base of the junction unmatched. The CDR3 runs 14 residues. Germline CDR1 SGHRS, CDR2 YFSETQ. Here the CDR3 DNA reads TGCGCCAGCAGCTTAACTAGCGGGAGCTACGAGCAGTACTTC. It specifies CASSLTSGSYEQYF.

The CDR3 DNA reads TGTGCCTGGAGTCAAGCGGCCTACAATGAGCAGTTCTTC. Its translation is CAWSQAAYNEQFF. The gene calls are TRBV30 and TRBJ2-1, with D possibly matching TRBD2 (5 bases). Deletions cut 2 bases from V and 2 bases from J, with 7 bases between. Per germline, CDR1 GTSNPN and CDR2 SVGIG (reference sequence). This CDR3 has 13 amino acids.

This chain links TRBV4-1 with TRBJ1-2; weak D call: TRBD1 (6 bases). Per germline, CDR1 MGHRA and CDR2 YSYEKL. This CDR3 is built from 14 residues. The ends were cut back, 4 bases at V and 6 bases at J, with 15 bases in the middle. CDR3 coding DNA: TGCGCCAGCAGCCCCGGGAGGGGGGCGGATGGCTACACCTTC. Translating it yields CASSPGRGADGYTF.

V and J are TRBV6-5 and TRBJ1-2, with D possibly matching TRBD1 (6 bases). The germline V gene encodes CDR1 MNHEY and CDR2 SVGAGI. The CDR3 length is 14 residues. Between the trimmed V and J ends, which lost 4 bases and 7 bases, there was a span of 16 bases. This CDR3 is CASSFSGALGGYTF. For the CDR3, the DNA is TGTGCCAGCAGTTTCTCGGGGGCGCTGGGTGGCTACACCTTC.

The V gene is TRBV30, the J gene TRBJ1-1; weak D call: TRBD1 (6 bases). V lost 1 base and J 10 bases, leaving 16 bases between the germline ends. Per germline, CDR1 GTSNPN and CDR2 SVGIG (reference sequence). The CDR3 sequence is 13 residues long. The CDR3 sequence is CAWSAFGGPGAFF. The CDR3 DNA reads as TGTGCCTGGAGTGCCTTCGGGGGGCCGGGAGCTTTCTTT.

This clone was seen only once. The chain carries TRBV5-8 and TRBJ2-7; 12 nucleotides agree with TRBD2. This CDR3 is built from 16 residues. The germline V gene has CDR1 SGHTS and CDR2 YDEGEE. CDR3 DNA sequence: TGTGCCGGCAGCTGGGGCCTAGCGGGAGGGCCCTACGAGCAGTACGTC. This translates into CAGSWGLAGGPYEQYV.

V gene TRBV11-2 combines with J gene TRBJ1-5, with a weak D call TRBD1 (5 bases). The V and J ends lost 0 bases and 6 bases respectively, with 9 bases between them. Germline CDR1 reads SGHAT; CDR2 reads FQNNGV. This CDR3 contains 14 residues. The CDR3 loop reads CASSLDREAQPQHF. The CDR3 DNA reads TGTGCCAGCAGCTTAGACAGGGAGGCTCAGCCCCAGCATTTT.

The chain carries TRBV28 and TRBJ2-5, with TRBD1 as a possible D gene (6 bases). Gene TRBJ2-7 matches the end of the DNA better, so the J call may be wrong. Germline CDR1 MDHEN, CDR2 SYDVKM. The CDR3 has 12 residues. CDR3 loop: CASRRTVSEQYF. In DNA form, the CDR3 reads TGTGCCAGCAGGCGGACAGTCTCCGAGCAGTACTTC.

About this clone itself: This sample includes further DNA sequences coding for the same CDR3. This sequence joins TRBV7-3 and TRBJ1-2; D is undetermined. V lost 2 bases, J lost 6 bases, and 13 bases lay in between. Germline V gene lookup returns CDR1 SGHTA and CDR2 FQGTGA. The length of the CDR3 is 14 residues. The CDR3 DNA reads as TGTGCCAGCAGCTTACCCGGAGCCGTGGATGGCTACACCTTC. As protein: CASSLPGAVDGYTF.

The chain employs TRBV18 and TRBJ2-5, with TRBD2 matching 7 bases. Germline CDR1 is KGHSH and CDR2 is LQKENI. V trimming: 6 bases; J trimming: 1 base; junction bases outside the gene matches: 14. The CDR3 totals 17 residues. The CDR3, as DNA: TGTGCCAGCTCGCCGTCGAGGGCTAGCGGATTCCAAGAGACCCAGTACTTC. Its translation is CASSPSRASGFQETQYF.

Worth noting for this clone: The junction shows a germline mismatch at one end, possibly a read error. The V call is TRBV7-9, the J call TRBJ1-5; 9 bases fit TRBD1. CDR3 size: 15 residues. Germline CDR1 and CDR2: SEHNR and FQNEAQ (reference sequence). The CDR3 spells CSSSLDRGSNQPQHF. For the CDR3, the DNA is TGTTCCAGCAGCTTAGACAGGGGGAGTAATCAGCCCCAGCATTTT.

This rearrangement joins TRBV28 to TRBJ2-7; a weak D match, TRBD2 (6 bases). The germline V gene encodes CDR1 MDHEN and CDR2 SYDVKM. V dropped 6 bases and J dropped 5 bases, with 14 bases sitting between them. The CDR3 contains 13 residues. Written as DNA, the CDR3 is TGTGCCAGCAGCCATGGGGGGACCCACGAGCAGTACGTC. Translated, it gives CASSHGGTHEQYV.